These 24 T cell receptor beta chains share one sample of origin, sequenced in a study of T cells after yellow fever vaccination. Each CDR3 protein gets one entry after TCRdb re-called the 5' RACE reads with MiXCR. The sample carries 150,000 to 200,000 distinct CDR3 sequences, around 8.5% recorded once. The material was CD8+ T cells sorted from PBMCs, obtained 45 days after the yellow fever booster vaccination. All receptors come from a man between 18 and 29 years old who received the YFV17D yellow fever vaccine.

This clonotype was detected a few times. The chain employs TRBV4-1 and TRBJ2-1; TRBD1 is a possible D gene (6 bases). In germline, CDR1 is MGHRA, CDR2 YSYEKL. The length of the CDR3 is 15 residues. Trimming left V 5 bases short and J 6 bases short, with 17 bases between. CDR3 loop: CASSGNRVSGNEQFF. The CDR3, as DNA: TGCGCCAGCAGCGGGAACAGGGTATCGGGCAATGAGCAGTTCTTC.

This clonotype was counted a few times. The rearrangement links TRBV27 to TRBJ2-1; tentative D call: TRBD1 (5 bases). This CDR3 region has 13 residues. Germline V gene lookup returns CDR1 MNHEY and CDR2 SMNVEV (reference sequence). V was trimmed by 3 bases and J by 6 bases, leaving 9 bases between them. CDR3 sequence (DNA): TGTGCCAGCAGTTTTTTAGGGGTCAATGAGCAGTTCTTC. Protein: CASSFLGVNEQFF.

This clonotype has more than one count but fewer than ten. The chain recombines TRBV6-2 or TRBV6-3 with TRBJ1-1; D is possibly TRBD1 (5 bases). The CDR3 is made up of 13 amino acids. Trimming removed 6 bases at V and 4 bases at J, with 12 bases between. Germline CDR1 and CDR2: MNHEY and SVGEGT. CDR3 nucleotides: TGTGCCAGCAGATTCACAGGCGGCACTGAAGCTTTCTTT. Amino acids: CASRFTGGTEAFF.

CDR3 sequence (DNA): TGTGCCAGCAGTACCGGGAACGCGGATACGCAGTATTTT. It yields the protein CASSTGNADTQYF. This chain connects TRBV13 to TRBJ2-3, with TRBD2 as a possible D gene (5 bases). Trimming took 6 bases from V and 6 from J, leaving 13 bases between them. The CDR3 extends over 13 amino acids. Germline V lookup: CDR1 PRHDT, CDR2 FYEKMQ (reference sequence).

This clonotype has a count of ten or more. This sequence joins TRBV15 and TRBJ1-5; D is unresolved. The CDR3 consists of 15 residues. Deletions cut 0 bases from V and 3 bases from J, with 9 bases between. Germline V gene sequence: CDR1 LNHNV, CDR2 YYDKDF (reference sequence). The CDR3 DNA is TGTGCCACCAGCAGAGATTTGCAGGTCAATCAGCCCCAGCATTTT. It is translated as CATSRDLQVNQPQHF.

This clonotype was counted at least ten times. The chain uses TRBV6-5 and TRBJ1-1; 7 bases are shared with TRBD1. Looked up from germline, CDR1 is MNHEY and CDR2 is SVGAGI. J gave up 1 base and V 6 bases, and 8 bases lay outside the gene matches. The CDR3 runs to 15 residues. CDR3 DNA sequence: TGTGCCAGCAGCTTGACAGGGATGTGGAACACTGAAGCTTTCTTT. Translation gives CASSLTGMWNTEAFF.

The rearrangement uses TRBV6-5 and TRBJ1-4; D not resolved. CDR3 length: 14 amino acids. In germline, CDR1 is MNHEY, CDR2 SVGAGI. V lost 6 bases and J 8 bases, leaving 16 bases between the germline ends. CDR3 loop: CASSGGLTGEKLFF. In DNA form, the CDR3 reads TGTGCCAGCAGCGGAGGCCTTACCGGGGAAAAACTGTTTTTT.

The sample holds a few counts of this clonotype. The chain employs TRBV6-5 and TRBJ2-4; 7 bases map to TRBD2. Germline V gene lookup returns CDR1 MNHEY and CDR2 SVGAGI. J lost 11 bases, V lost 2 bases, and 6 bases had no gene match. This CDR3 comprises 13 residues. DNA for the CDR3: TGTGCCAGCAGTTACGCGGGGGTAAGCCTTCAGTACTTC. This sequence encodes CASSYAGVSLQYF.

This clonotype occurred a few times. The gene calls are TRBV7-2 and TRBJ2-3, with TRBD2 identical over 9 bases. V gave up 10 bases and J gave up 5 bases; unmatched junction bases: 10. The germline V gene has CDR1 SGHTA and CDR2 FQGNSA. This CDR3 has 14 amino acids. This chain's CDR3 is CATQSSGGLDTQYF. CDR3 in DNA: TGTGCCACCCAGAGTAGCGGGGGCCTAGATACGCAGTATTTT.

The V gene is TRBV4-1, the J gene TRBJ2-3, with D possibly being TRBD2 (6 bases). This CDR3 comprises 18 residues. The germline V and J ends were trimmed by 1 base and 2 bases, with 19 bases remaining between them. Germline V gene data show CDR1 as MGHRA and CDR2 as YSYEKL. The CDR3 protein is CASSQAASAGTVTDTQYF. CDR3 DNA: TGCGCCAGCAGCCAAGCGGCTAGCGCCGGAACCGTCACAGATACGCAGTATTTT.

In its sample, this clonotype was seen a few times. J is TRBJ2-7 and V is TRBV15; TRBD2 aligns across 10 bases. Trimming cost V 0 bases and J 0 bases; bases outside gene matches: 11. The length of the CDR3 is 19 residues. Germline CDR1 reads LNHNV; CDR2 reads YYDKDF (reference sequence). CDR3 bases: TGTGCCACCAGCAGAGATAGGGCTAGCGGGGGCCTTAGCTCCTACGAGCAGTACTTC. Translation gives CATSRDRASGGLSSYEQYF.

The chain recombines TRBV9 with TRBJ2-2, with 11 bases that match TRBD2. V dropped 3 bases and J dropped 1; count of bases not matched to a gene: 5. CDR3 length: 17 residues. The V gene's germline CDR1 is SGDLS and CDR2 YYNGEE. The CDR3 region is CASSAFLAGGNTGELFF. CDR3 DNA: TGTGCCAGCAGCGCTTTCCTAGCGGGGGGGAACACCGGGGAGCTGTTTTTT.

This clonotype was detected many times. The chain carries TRBV29-1 and TRBJ2-1, with a possible D match to TRBD1 (6 bases). V lost 5 bases and J lost 11, with 13 bases in between. The CDR3 contains 11 residues. CDR1 and CDR2 from the germline V gene are SQVTM and ANQGSEA. CDR3 DNA sequence: TGCAGCGTTACTGGACAGCCTCAGCAGTTCTTC. As protein: CSVTGQPQQFF.

This clonotype came up many times. The chain carries TRBV7-9 and TRBJ1-1; 8 bases match TRBD1. The CDR3 is made up of 14 amino acids. Per germline, CDR1 SEHNR and CDR2 FQNEAQ (reference sequence). Trimming removed 8 bases from V and 0 bases from J; junction bases left unmatched: 5. CDR3 residues: CASFGDRLNTEAFF. CDR3 sequence (DNA): TGTGCCAGCTTTGGGGACAGGTTGAACACTGAAGCTTTCTTT. The variable domain in full, completed from reference TRBV7-9 and TRBJ1-1, reads DTGVSQNPRHKITKRGQNVTFRCDPISEHNRLYWYRQTLGQGPEFLTYFQNEAQLEKSRLLSDRFSAERPKGSFSTLEIQRTEQGDSAMYLCASFGDRLNTEAFFGQGTRLTVV.

Sample share makes this clonotype medium-sized (0.01 to 0.1%). This chain joins TRBV12-3 or TRBV12-4 and TRBJ2-1, with 8 bases matching TRBD2. CDR3 length: 14 residues. The V segment lost 3 bases and the J segment 4 bases; nucleotides outside the gene matches: 2. The CDR3 nucleotides read TGTGCCAGCAGTTTGGGCGGGGGGTACAATGAGCAGTTCTTC. It codes for CASSLGGGYNEQFF.

The table lists this clonotype with a few counts. V gene TRBV6-6 combines with J gene TRBJ1-2; D may be TRBD1 (5 bases). This CDR3 has 15 residues. The ends were cut back, 2 bases at V and 4 bases at J, with 14 bases in the middle. CDR1 and CDR2 (germline): MNHNY, SVGAGI (reference sequence). The CDR3, as DNA: TGTGCCAGCAGTTACCCAGACAGTCTAAGCTATGGCTACACCTTC. It translates to CASSYPDSLSYGYTF.

This clonotype was observed many times. This rearrangement joins TRBV11-2 to TRBJ2-7, with D possibly matching TRBD2 (5 bases). Germline V lookup: CDR1 SGHAT, CDR2 FQNNGV. Trimming removed 1 base from V and 1 base from J, with 11 bases in between. The CDR3 is 15 residues long. CDR3 DNA: TGTGCCAGCAGCTTAGCGGGCGGGCTTTCCTACGAGCAGTACTTC. This gives the protein CASSLAGGLSYEQYF. Supplemented by reference TRBV11-2 and TRBJ2-7, the full variable domain reads EAGVAQSPRYKIIEKRQSVAFWCNPISGHATLYWYQQILGQGPKLLIQFQNNGVVDDSQLPKDRFSAERLKGVDSTLKIQPAKLEDSAVYLCASSLAGGLSYEQYFGPGTRLTVT.

The V call is TRBV5-6, the J call TRBJ1-3; D is ambiguous. This CDR3 has 14 residues. Trimming cost V 4 bases and J 6 bases, with 14 bases left between them. Germline V gene lookup returns CDR1 SGHDT and CDR2 YYEEEE. The CDR3 loop is CASSLPRQINTIYF. The CDR3 region has the DNA TGTGCCAGCAGCCTACCCCGGCAGATAAACACCATATATTTT. Full variable domain (rest looked up from reference TRBV5-6 and TRBJ1-3): DAGVTQSPTHLIKTRGQQVTLRCSPKSGHDTVSWYQQALGQGPQFIFQYYEEEERQRGNFPDRFSGHQFPNYSSELNVNALLLGDSALYLCASSLPRQINTIYFGEGSWLTVV.

The chain recombines TRBV7-3 with TRBJ2-1, with a weak D call TRBD1 (5 bases). V lost 4 bases to trimming and J lost 6 bases, with 16 bases between them. This CDR3 is 15 amino acids long. CDR1 and CDR2 (germline): SGHTA, FQGTGA. The DNA of the CDR3 is TGTGCCAGCAGCTCCCGGCAGGGCAGAATCAATGAGCAGTTCTTC. Translated, it gives CASSSRQGRINEQFF. The full variable domain, completed using reference TRBV7-3 and TRBJ2-1, is GAGVSQTPSNKVTEKGKYVELRCDPISGHTALYWYRQSLGQGPEFLIYFQGTGAADDSGLPNDRFFAVRPEGSVSTLKIQRTERGDSAVYLCASSSRQGRINEQFFGPGTRLTVL.

The chain links TRBV20-1 to TRBJ2-7; a possible D gene is TRBD2 (6 bases). The V gene lost 2 bases and the J gene lost 3 bases, with 11 bases spanning the gap. The CDR3 spans 13 residues. Germline CDR1 DFQATT, CDR2 SNEGSKA (reference sequence). CDR3 residues: CSARRTNDYEQYV. The DNA for the CDR3 is TGCAGTGCTAGAAGGACTAACGACTACGAGCAGTACGTC.

This clonotype has ten or more counts. The V gene is TRBV30, the J gene TRBJ2-1; D is unclear. The V gene's germline CDR1 is GTSNPN and CDR2 SVGIG (reference sequence). Deletions cut 4 bases from V and 4 bases from J, with 8 bases between. The CDR3 contains 12 residues. CDR3 nucleotides: TGTGCCTGGATGGATGAGTACAATGAGCAGTTCTTC. Its protein product is CAWMDEYNEQFF.

This clonotype has only a few counts. This chain uses TRBV10-2 with TRBJ2-2; weak D call: TRBD2 (5 bases). The germline V and J ends were trimmed by 3 bases and 4 bases, with 15 bases remaining between them. CDR3 length equals 16 residues. Germline V gene data show CDR1 as WSHSY and CDR2 as SAAADI. CDR3 nucleotide sequence: TGCGCCAGCAGTGACCTCGACGAGGGAATCACCGGGGAGCTGTTTTTT. Translation gives CASSDLDEGITGELFF.

A few counts support this clonotype. J is TRBJ2-7 and V is TRBV6-2 or TRBV6-3; D gene ambiguous. The CDR3 spans 13 residues. Trimming pared 5 bases from V and 2 bases from J, leaving 10 bases between. The V gene's germline CDR1 is MNHEY and CDR2 SVGEGT. For the CDR3, the DNA is TGTGCCAGCAGTCGGCAGAACCCCTACGAGCAGTACTTC. Its protein is CASSRQNPYEQYF.

V is TRBV6-6 and J is TRBJ2-7; 8 bases fit TRBD2. In germline, CDR1 is MNHNY, CDR2 SVGAGI (reference sequence). The CDR3 extends over 14 amino acids. Trimming at V came to 4 bases and at J to 4 bases, leaving 6 bases not matched to a gene. The CDR3 nucleotides read TGTGCCAGCAGTTGGGGTAGCGGGGCGTACGAGCAGTACTTC. Its translation is CASSWGSGAYEQYF.